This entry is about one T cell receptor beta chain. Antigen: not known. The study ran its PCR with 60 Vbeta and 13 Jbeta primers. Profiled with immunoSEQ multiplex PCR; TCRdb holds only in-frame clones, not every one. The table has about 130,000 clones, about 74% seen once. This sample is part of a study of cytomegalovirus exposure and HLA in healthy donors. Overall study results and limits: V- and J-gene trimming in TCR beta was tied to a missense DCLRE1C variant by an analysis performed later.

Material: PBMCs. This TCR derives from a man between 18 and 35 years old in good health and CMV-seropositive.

CDR3 sequence reads: CASRSLGLAGGPSTDTQYF. CDR3 nucleotides: TGTGCCAGCAGATCCCTCGGACTAGCGGGGGGGCCGAGCACAGATACGCAGTATTTT. This chain connects TRBV7-2 to TRBJ2-3, with TRBD2 matching over 15 bases. The ends lost 6 bases at V and 0 bases at J; junction bases unmatched: 10. The germline V gene has CDR1 SGHTA and CDR2 FQGNSA. The CDR3 runs to 19 residues.